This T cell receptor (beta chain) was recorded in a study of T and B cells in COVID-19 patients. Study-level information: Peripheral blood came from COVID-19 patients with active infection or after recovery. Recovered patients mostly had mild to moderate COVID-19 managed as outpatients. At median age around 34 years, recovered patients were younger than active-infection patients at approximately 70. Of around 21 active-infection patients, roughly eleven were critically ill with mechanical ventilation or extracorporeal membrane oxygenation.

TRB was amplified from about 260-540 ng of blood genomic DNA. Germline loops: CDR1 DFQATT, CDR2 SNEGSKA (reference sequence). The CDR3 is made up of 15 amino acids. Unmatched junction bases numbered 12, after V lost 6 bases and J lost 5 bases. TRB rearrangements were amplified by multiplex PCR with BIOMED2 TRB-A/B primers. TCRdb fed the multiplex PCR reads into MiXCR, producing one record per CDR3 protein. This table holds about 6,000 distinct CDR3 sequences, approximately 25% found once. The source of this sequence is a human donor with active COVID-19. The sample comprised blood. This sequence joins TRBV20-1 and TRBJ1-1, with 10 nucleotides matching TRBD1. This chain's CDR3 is CSARPRDRGGTEAFF. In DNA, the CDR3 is TGCAGTGCCAGGCCCAGGGACAGGGGTGGTACTGAAGCTTTCTTT.